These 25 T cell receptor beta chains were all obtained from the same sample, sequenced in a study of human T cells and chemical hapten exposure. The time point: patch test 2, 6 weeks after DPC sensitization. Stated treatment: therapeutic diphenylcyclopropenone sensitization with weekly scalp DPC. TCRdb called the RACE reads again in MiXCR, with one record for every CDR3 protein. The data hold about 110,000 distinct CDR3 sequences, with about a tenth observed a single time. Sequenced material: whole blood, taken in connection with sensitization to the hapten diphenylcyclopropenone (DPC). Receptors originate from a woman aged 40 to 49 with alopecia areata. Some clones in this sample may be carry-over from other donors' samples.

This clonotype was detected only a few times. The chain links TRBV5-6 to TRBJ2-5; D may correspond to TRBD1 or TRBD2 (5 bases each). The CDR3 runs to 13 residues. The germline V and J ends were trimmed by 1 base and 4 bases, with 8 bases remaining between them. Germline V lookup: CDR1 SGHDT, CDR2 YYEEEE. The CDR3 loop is CASSLPGRETQYF. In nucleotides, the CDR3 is TGTGCCAGCAGCTTGCCGGGGCGAGAGACCCAGTACTTC.

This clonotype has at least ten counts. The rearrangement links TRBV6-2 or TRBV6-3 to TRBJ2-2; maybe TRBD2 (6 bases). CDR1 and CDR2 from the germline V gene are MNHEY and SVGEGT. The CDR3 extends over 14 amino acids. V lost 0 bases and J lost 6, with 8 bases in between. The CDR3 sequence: CASSYSRESGELFF. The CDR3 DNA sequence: TGTGCCAGCAGTTACTCGCGGGAATCCGGGGAGCTGTTTTTT.

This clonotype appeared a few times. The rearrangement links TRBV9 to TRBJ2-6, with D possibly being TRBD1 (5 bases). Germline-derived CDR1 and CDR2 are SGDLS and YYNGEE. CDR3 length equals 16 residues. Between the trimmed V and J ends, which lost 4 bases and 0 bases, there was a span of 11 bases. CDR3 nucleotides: TGTGCCAGCAGCCGACAGTTAACCTCTGGGGCCAACGTCCTGACTTTC. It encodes CASSRQLTSGANVLTF.

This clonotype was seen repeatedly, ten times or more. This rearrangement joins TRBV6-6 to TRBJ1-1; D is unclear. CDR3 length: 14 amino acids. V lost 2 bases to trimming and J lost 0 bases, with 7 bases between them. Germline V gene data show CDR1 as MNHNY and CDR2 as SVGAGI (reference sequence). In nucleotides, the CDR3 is TGTGCCAGCAGTTACCGTCCGATGAACACTGAAGCTTTCTTT. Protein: CASSYRPMNTEAFF.

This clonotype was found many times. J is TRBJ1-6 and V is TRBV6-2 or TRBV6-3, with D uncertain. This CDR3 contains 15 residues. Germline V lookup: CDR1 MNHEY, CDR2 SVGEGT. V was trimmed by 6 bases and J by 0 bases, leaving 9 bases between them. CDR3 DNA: TGTGCCAGCAGACTCGAGAGCTCCTATAATTCACCCCTCCACTTT. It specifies CASRLESSYNSPLHF.

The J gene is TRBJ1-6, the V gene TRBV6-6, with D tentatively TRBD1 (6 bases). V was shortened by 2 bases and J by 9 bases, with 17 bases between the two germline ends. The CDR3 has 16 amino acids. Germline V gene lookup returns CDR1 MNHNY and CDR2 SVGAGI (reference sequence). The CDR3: CASSYTERGIGSPLHF. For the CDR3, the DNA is TGTGCCAGCAGTTACACCGAAAGGGGGATTGGTTCACCCCTCCACTTT.

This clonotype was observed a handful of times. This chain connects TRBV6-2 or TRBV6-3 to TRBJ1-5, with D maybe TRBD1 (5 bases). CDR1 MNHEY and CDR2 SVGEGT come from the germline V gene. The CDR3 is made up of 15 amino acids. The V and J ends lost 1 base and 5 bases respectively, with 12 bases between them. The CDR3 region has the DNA TGTGCCAGCAGTTACTTTGGGGGGTTCGATCAGCCCCAGCATTTT. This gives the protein CASSYFGGFDQPQHF.

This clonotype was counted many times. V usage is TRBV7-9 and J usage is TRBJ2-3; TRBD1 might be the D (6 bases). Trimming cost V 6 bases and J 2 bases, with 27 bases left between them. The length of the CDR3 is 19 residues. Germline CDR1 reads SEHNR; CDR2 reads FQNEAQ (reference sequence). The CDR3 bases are TGTGCCAGCAGGGACAACGGTATGGTTCGCGACAGGTTCACAGATACGCAGTATTTT. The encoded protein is CASRDNGMVRDRFTDTQYF.

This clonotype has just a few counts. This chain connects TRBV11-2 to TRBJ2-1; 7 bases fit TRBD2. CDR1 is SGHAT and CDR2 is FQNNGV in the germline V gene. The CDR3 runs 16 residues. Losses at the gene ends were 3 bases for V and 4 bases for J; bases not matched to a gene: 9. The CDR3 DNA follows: TGTGCCAGCAGCTTTTACGGGGGGTATCCTTACAATGAGCAGTTCTTC. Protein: CASSFYGGYPYNEQFF.

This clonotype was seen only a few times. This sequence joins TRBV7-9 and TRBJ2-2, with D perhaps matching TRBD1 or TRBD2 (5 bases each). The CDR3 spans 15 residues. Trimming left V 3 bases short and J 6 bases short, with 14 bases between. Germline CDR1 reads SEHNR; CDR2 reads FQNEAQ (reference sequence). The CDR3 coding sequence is TGTGCCAGCAGCTTCGGGACGCTCTCACCCGGGGAGCTGTTTTTT. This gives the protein CASSFGTLSPGELFF.

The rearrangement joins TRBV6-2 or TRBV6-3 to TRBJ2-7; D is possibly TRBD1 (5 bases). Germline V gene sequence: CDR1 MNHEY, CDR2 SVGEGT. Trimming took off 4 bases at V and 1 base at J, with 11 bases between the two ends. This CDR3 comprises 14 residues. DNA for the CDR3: TGTGCCAGCAGTTTCAGGGCCGCATCCTACGAGCAGTACTTC. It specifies CASSFRAASYEQYF.

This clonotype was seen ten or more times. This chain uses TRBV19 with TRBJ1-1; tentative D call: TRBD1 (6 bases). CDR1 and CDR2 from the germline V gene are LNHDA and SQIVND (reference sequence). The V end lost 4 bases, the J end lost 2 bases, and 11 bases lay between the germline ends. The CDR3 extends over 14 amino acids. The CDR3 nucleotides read TGTGCCAGTAGTACCCAACAGGGTAACACTGAAGCTTTCTTT. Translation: CASSTQQGNTEAFF. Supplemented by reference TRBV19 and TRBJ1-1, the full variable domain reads DGGITQSPKYLFRKEGQNVTLSCEQNLNHDAMYWYRQDPGQGLRLIYYSQIVNDFQKGDIAEGYSVSREKKESFPLTVTSAQKNPTAFYLCASSTQQGNTEAFFGQGTRLTVV.

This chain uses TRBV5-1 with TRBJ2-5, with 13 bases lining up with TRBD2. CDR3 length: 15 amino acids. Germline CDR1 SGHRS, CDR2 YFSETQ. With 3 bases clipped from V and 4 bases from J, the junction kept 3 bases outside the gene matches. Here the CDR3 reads CASSWGLAGLETQYF. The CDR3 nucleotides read TGCGCCAGCAGCTGGGGACTAGCGGGGTTAGAGACCCAGTACTTC.

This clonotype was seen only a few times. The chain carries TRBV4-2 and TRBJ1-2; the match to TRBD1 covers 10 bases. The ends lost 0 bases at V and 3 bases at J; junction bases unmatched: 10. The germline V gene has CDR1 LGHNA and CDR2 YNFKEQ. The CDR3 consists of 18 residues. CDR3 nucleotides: TGTGCCAGCAGCCAAGATGCGGGACAGGGGTCGCGCTACTATGGCTACACCTTC. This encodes CASSQDAGQGSRYYGYTF.

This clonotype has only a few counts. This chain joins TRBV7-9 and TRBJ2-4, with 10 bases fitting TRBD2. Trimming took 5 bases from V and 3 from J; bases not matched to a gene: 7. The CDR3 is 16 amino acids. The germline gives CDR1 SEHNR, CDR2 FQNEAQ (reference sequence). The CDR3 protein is CASSPWTSGSKNIQYF. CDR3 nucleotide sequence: TGTGCCAGCAGCCCCTGGACTAGCGGAAGCAAAAACATTCAGTACTTC. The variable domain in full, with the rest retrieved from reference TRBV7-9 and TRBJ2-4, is DTGVSQNPRHKITKRGQNVTFRCDPISEHNRLYWYRQTLGQGPEFLTYFQNEAQLEKSRLLSDRFSAERPKGSFSTLEIQRTEQGDSAMYLCASSPWTSGSKNIQYFGAGTRLSVL.

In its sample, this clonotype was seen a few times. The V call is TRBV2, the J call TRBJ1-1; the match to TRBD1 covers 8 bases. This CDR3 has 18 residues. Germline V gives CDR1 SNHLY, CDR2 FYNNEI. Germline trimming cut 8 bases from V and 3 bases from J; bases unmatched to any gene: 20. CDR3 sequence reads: CASAGPGTGSTRDTEAFF. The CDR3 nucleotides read TGTGCCAGCGCGGGACCCGGGACAGGTTCAACTCGGGACACTGAAGCTTTCTTT. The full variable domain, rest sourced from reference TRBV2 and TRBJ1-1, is EPEVTQTPSHQVTQMGQEVILRCVPISNHLYFYWYRQILGQKVEFLVSFYNNEISEKSEIFDDQFSVERPDGSNFTLKIRSTKLEDSAMYFCASAGPGTGSTRDTEAFFGQGTRLTVV.

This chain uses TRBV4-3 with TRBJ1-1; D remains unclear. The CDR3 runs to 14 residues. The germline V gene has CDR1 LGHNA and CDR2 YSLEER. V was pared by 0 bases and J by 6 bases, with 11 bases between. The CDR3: CASSQEPGRAEAFF. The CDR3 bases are TGCGCCAGCAGCCAAGAACCCGGGCGGGCTGAAGCTTTCTTT.

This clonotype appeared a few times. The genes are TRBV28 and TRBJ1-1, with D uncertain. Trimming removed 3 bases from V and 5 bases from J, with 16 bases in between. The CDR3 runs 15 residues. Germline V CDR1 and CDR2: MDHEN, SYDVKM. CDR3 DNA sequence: TGTGCCAGCAGTTTCCCTCGCGGCACATGGACTGAAGCTTTCTTT. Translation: CASSFPRGTWTEAFF.

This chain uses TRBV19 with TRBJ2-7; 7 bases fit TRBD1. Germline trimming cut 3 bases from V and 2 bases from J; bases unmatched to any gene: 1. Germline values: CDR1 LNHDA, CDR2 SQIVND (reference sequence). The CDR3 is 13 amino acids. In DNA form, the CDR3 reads TGTGCCAGTAGTATCGGGACAGCCTACGAGCAGTACTTC. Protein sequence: CASSIGTAYEQYF. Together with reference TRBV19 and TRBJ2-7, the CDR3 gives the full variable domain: DGGITQSPKYLFRKEGQNVTLSCEQNLNHDAMYWYRQDPGQGLRLIYYSQIVNDFQKGDIAEGYSVSREKKESFPLTVTSAQKNPTAFYLCASSIGTAYEQYFGPGTRLTVT.

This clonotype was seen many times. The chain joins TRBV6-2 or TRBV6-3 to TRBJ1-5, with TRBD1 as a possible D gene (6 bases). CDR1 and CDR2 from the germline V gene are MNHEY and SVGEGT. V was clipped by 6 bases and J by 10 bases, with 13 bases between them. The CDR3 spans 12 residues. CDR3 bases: TGTGCCAGCAGCCTAATGGACAGCCCCCAGCATTTT. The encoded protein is CASSLMDSPQHF.

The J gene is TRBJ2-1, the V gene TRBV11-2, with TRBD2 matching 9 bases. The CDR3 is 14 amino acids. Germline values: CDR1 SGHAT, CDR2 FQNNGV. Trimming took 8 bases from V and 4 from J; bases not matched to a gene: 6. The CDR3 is CASARLAAYNEQFF. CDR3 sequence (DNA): TGTGCCAGCGCTAGACTAGCGGCTTACAATGAGCAGTTCTTC.

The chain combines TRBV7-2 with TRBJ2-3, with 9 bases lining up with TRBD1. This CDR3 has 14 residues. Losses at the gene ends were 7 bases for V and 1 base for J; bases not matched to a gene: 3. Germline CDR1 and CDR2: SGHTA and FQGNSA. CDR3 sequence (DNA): TGTGCCAGCATGCGGGACAGGGGCACAGATACGCAGTATTTT. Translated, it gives CASMRDRGTDTQYF. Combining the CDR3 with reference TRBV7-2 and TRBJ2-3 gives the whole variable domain GAGVSQSPSNKVTEKGKDVELRCDPISGHTALYWYRQSLGQGLEFLIYFQGNSAPDKSGLPSDRFSAERTGGSVSTLTIQRTQQEDSAVYLCASMRDRGTDTQYFGPGTRLTVL.

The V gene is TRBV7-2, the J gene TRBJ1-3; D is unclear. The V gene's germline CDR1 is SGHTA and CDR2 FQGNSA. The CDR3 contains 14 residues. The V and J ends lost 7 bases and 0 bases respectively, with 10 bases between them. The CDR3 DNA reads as TGTGCCAGCAACCTTCGGAACTCTGGAAACACCATATATTTT. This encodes CASNLRNSGNTIYF.

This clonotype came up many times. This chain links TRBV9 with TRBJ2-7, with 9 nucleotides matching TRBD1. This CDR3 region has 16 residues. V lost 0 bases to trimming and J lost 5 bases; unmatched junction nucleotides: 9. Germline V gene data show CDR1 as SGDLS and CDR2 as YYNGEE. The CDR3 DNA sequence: TGTGCCAGCAGCGTAGGAGTTGGGGGACAGGGAGACGAGCAGTACTTC. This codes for CASSVGVGGQGDEQYF.

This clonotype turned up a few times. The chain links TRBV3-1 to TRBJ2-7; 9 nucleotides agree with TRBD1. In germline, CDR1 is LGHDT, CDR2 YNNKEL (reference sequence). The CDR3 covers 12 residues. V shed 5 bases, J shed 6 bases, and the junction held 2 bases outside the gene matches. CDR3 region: CASSWDRVEQYF. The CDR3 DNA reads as TGTGCCAGCAGCTGGGACAGGGTCGAGCAGTACTTC.